The clone carrying this TCR beta chain has only a few counts. This sample is part of a study of shared clonotypes between healthy human individuals. Method: immunoSEQ multiplex PCR; TCRdb's copy keeps in-frame clones and lacks some. Here the sample spans about 470,000 clones, 70% to 80% being singletons. The donor cohort consisted entirely of Caucasian adults residing in Nashville, Tennessee. V lost 3 bases and J 4 bases, leaving 16 bases between the germline ends. The CDR3 sequence is 15 residues long. CDR1 MGHRA and CDR2 YSYEKL come from the germline V gene. The TCR sequence derives from a woman between 40 and 50 years old in good health. Some clones in this sample may be carry-over from other donors' samples. The chain combines TRBV4-1 with TRBJ2-7; D is possibly TRBD2 (5 bases). Sequencing used PBMCs. The CDR3 coding sequence is TGCGCCAGCAGCCATGGAGGCGCCGGGAAATACGAGCAGTACTTC. This sequence encodes CASSHGGAGKYEQYF.